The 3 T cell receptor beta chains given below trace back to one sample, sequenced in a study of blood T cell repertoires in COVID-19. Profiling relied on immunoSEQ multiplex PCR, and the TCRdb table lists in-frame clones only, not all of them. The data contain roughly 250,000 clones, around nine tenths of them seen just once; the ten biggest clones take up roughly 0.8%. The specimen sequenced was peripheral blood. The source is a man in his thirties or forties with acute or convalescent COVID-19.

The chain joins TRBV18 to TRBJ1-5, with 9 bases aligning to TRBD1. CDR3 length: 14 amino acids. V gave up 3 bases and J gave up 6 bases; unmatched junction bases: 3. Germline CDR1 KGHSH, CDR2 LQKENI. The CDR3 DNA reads TGTGCCAGCTCACCCCGGGACAGGGTTCAGCCCCAGCATTTT. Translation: CASSPRDRVQPQHF.

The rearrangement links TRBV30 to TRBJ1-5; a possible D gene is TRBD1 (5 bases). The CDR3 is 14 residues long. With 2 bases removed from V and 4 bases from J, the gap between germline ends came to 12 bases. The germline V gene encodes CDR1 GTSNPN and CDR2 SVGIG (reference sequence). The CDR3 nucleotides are TGTGCCTGGAGTCCGACAGAGTTTAATCAGCCCCAGCATTTT. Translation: CAWSPTEFNQPQHF.

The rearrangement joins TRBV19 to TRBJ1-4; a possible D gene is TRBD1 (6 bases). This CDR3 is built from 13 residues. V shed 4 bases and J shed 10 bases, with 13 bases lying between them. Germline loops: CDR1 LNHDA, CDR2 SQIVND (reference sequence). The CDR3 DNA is TGTGCCAGTAGTAGCCCCCCCAGGGGAAAACTGTTTTTT. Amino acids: CASSSPPRGKLFF.